Presented here are 21 T cell receptor beta chains from one specimen sequenced in a study of CD8+ T cells in alopecia areata (dated by TCRdb to 2016 to 2019). Library prep was done by the immunoSEQ multiplex PCR assay. RNA was extracted from all samples and reverse transcribed into cDNA, which served as template for TCR sequencing. TCRdb provides this immuneACCESS table in a form limited to in-frame rearrangements. Some clones are lacking; in checked studies, under half of them reflect an unresolved V gene, and why the rest are absent is not known. This sample lists 120,000 to 150,000 clones; more than 55% were detected once. The ten largest clones add up to 36% of the sample. Sequencing used CD8+ T cells sorted from blood. These receptor sequences come from a human donor in good health.

A few counts support this clone. J is TRBJ2-5 and V is TRBV2; maybe TRBD1 (6 bases). The J call may be in error: the DNA end matches TRBJ2-7 better. This CDR3 region has 13 residues. The germline CDR1 and CDR2 sequences are SNHLY and FYNNEI. CDR3 residues: CASSDWTVSEQYF. CDR3 DNA: TGTGCCAGCAGCGACTGGACAGTCTCCGAGCAGTACTTC.

The chain links TRBV2 to TRBJ2-1; no definite D call. Germline assignment: CDR1 SNHLY and CDR2 FYNNEI. V was cut by 3 bases and J by 0 bases, with 12 bases left in between. The CDR3 has 16 residues. The CDR3 sequence is CASSDFGLSSYNEQFF. DNA for the CDR3: TGTGCCAGCAGTGATTTCGGGTTGAGCTCCTACAATGAGCAGTTCTTC. Full variable domain (missing parts from reference TRBV2 and TRBJ2-1): EPEVTQTPSHQVTQMGQEVILRCVPISNHLYFYWYRQILGQKVEFLVSFYNNEISEKSEIFDDQFSVERPDGSNFTLKIRSTKLEDSAMYFCASSDFGLSSYNEQFFGPGTRLTVL.

The chain carries TRBV29-1 and TRBJ2-7; no clear D gene. The CDR3 is 12 amino acids. Trimming took 2 bases from V and 1 from J, leaving 6 bases between them. CDR1 and CDR2 (germline): SQVTM, ANQGSEA. Written as DNA, the CDR3 is TGCAGCGTTGAATTCGGTTCCTACGAGCAGTACTTC. This encodes CSVEFGSYEQYF.

The chain links TRBV29-1 to TRBJ2-7, with no clear D. V was cut by 5 bases and J by 3 bases, with 11 bases left in between. Germline values: CDR1 SQVTM, CDR2 ANQGSEA. This CDR3 is built from 12 residues. The CDR3 spells CSVRREGYEQYF. Here the CDR3 DNA reads TGCAGCGTTCGACGAGAAGGCTACGAGCAGTACTTC.

Only a few counts were recorded for this clone. Within the sample, other DNA sequences also encode this same CDR3. This chain connects TRBV5-1 to TRBJ1-1; weak D call: TRBD1 (5 bases). Germline V gene lookup returns CDR1 SGHRS and CDR2 YFSETQ. The germline V and J ends were trimmed by 0 bases and 1 base, with 10 bases remaining between them. The CDR3 is 15 amino acids. The CDR3 coding sequence is TGCGCCAGCAGCTTGGGCTGGGGCGAGAACACTGAAGCTTTCTTT. The encoded protein is CASSLGWGENTEAFF. The entire variable domain, with the rest obtained from reference TRBV5-1 and TRBJ1-1, is as follows: KAGVTQTPRYLIKTRGQQVTLSCSPISGHRSVSWYQQTPGQGLQFLFEYFSETQRNKGNFPGRFSGRQFSNSRSEMNVSTLELGDSALYLCASSLGWGENTEAFFGQGTRLTVV.

The chain employs TRBV9 and TRBJ2-6; D uncertain. CDR1 is SGDLS and CDR2 is YYNGEE in the germline V gene. Trimming took off 3 bases at V and 4 bases at J, with 8 bases between the two ends. The CDR3 contains 14 residues. This CDR3 reads CASSEAQGANVLTF. In nucleotides, the CDR3 is TGTGCCAGCAGCGAAGCGCAAGGGGCCAACGTCCTGACTTTC.

This sequence joins TRBV5-1 and TRBJ2-7; the match to TRBD2 covers 13 bases. This CDR3 comprises 17 residues. CDR1 SGHRS and CDR2 YFSETQ come from the germline V gene. Trimming took 3 bases from V and 3 from J; bases not matched to a gene: 9. CDR3 DNA sequence: TGCGCCAGCAGCTCCGCACTAGCGGGAGGGATAAACTACGAGCAGTACTTC. Protein sequence: CASSSALAGGINYEQYF.

The chain links TRBV7-9 to TRBJ2-5; 8 bases align to TRBD2. After removal of 5 bases from V and 2 bases from J, the junction contained 7 bases not matched to a gene. Germline lookup yields CDR1 SEHNR and CDR2 FQNEAQ (reference sequence). The CDR3 contains 15 residues. The CDR3 spells CASSITSGGQETQYF. CDR3 in DNA: TGTGCCAGCAGCATCACTAGCGGAGGACAAGAGACCCAGTACTTC.

The chain is built from TRBV2 and TRBJ2-3, with no clear D. Germline V gene data show CDR1 as SNHLY and CDR2 as FYNNEI. CDR3 size: 12 residues. Deletions cut 7 bases from V and 5 bases from J, with 10 bases between. The CDR3 sequence is CASTKARDTQYF. The CDR3 region has the DNA TGTGCCAGCACGAAGGCGAGAGATACGCAGTATTTT.

The chain couples TRBV27 to TRBJ2-3, with D possibly TRBD2 on 5 matching bases. The germline V gene has CDR1 MNHEY and CDR2 SMNVEV (reference sequence). The germline V and J ends were trimmed by 9 bases and 0 bases, with 13 bases remaining between them. The CDR3 is 14 residues long. The CDR3 sequence is CASLRGGSTDTQYF. As DNA, the CDR3 is TGTGCCAGTCTTCGCGGCGGGAGCACAGATACGCAGTATTTT.

This chain uses TRBV5-4 with TRBJ2-2, with D maybe TRBD2 (6 bases). This CDR3 is 14 amino acids long. CDR1 and CDR2 (germline): SGHNT, YYREEE (reference sequence). V was clipped by 3 bases and J by 0 bases, with 6 bases between them. CDR3 sequence reads: CASSSGANTGELFF. The CDR3 DNA reads as TGTGCCAGCAGCTCGGGGGCGAACACCGGGGAGCTGTTTTTT.

Points on this clone: Other DNA sequences from this sample encode an identical CDR3 as well. The rearrangement joins TRBV29-1 to TRBJ1-2; D is perhaps TRBD1 (5 bases). Trimming left V 3 bases short and J 4 bases short, with 12 bases between. This CDR3 is built from 13 residues. CDR1 is SQVTM, CDR2 ANQGSEA, per germline. CDR3 protein: CSVESRAAYGYTF. Here the CDR3 DNA reads TGCAGCGTTGAGTCCAGGGCAGCCTATGGCTACACCTTC.

The V call is TRBV28, the J call TRBJ2-7, with unresolved D. V was shortened by 6 bases and J by 4 bases, with 13 bases between the two germline ends. This CDR3 is 13 amino acids long. CDR1 and CDR2 from the germline V gene are MDHEN and SYDVKM. CDR3 sequence (DNA): TGTGCCAGCAGCTTTCACCCCAGTTACGAGCAGTACTTC. Amino acid sequence: CASSFHPSYEQYF.

The chain recombines TRBV4-1 with TRBJ2-7, with D perhaps TRBD1 or TRBD2 (5 bases each). CDR1 and CDR2 (germline): MGHRA, YSYEKL. The CDR3 sequence is 14 residues long. Trimming left V 1 base short and J 2 bases short, with 9 bases between. CDR3 in DNA: TGCGCCAGCAGCCAAGCAGTGGGGGCCTACGAGCAGTACTTC. Its translation is CASSQAVGAYEQYF.

The chain uses TRBV29-1 and TRBJ2-3; the D is unclear. The ends were cut back, 5 bases at V and 3 bases at J, with 12 bases in the middle. The germline CDR1 and CDR2 sequences are SQVTM and ANQGSEA. The CDR3 length is 13 residues. CDR3 nucleotides: TGCAGCGTTACCGTCACAATAACAGATACGCAGTATTTT. Encoded protein: CSVTVTITDTQYF.

The gene calls are TRBV23-1 and TRBJ2-7; 8 bases match TRBD1. TRBV23-1 has ORF status, its function being uncertain. V lost 6 bases and J lost 0; bases outside the gene matches: 7. The CDR3 contains 15 residues. Written as DNA, the CDR3 is TGCGCCAGCAGATCCGGACAGGGTATCTCCTACGAGCAGTACTTC. Translation: CASRSGQGISYEQYF.

This chain connects TRBV10-1 to TRBJ2-3, with 8 bases identical to TRBD2. The CDR3 covers 16 residues. V was pared by 0 bases and J by 2 bases, with 4 bases of the junction left unmatched. Germline CDR1 and CDR2: WNHNN and SYGVQD (reference sequence). The CDR3 coding sequence is TGCGCCAGCAGTGAGTCGCCGGGAGGGCCCACAGATACGCAGTATTTT. Encoded protein: CASSESPGGPTDTQYF.

The J gene is TRBJ2-7, the V gene TRBV27; D is possibly TRBD1 or TRBD2 (6 bases each). CDR1 and CDR2 (germline): MNHEY, SMNVEV (reference sequence). V was pared by 5 bases and J by 2 bases, with 13 bases between. The CDR3 runs to 14 residues. In DNA form, the CDR3 reads TGTGCCAGCAGTCCGGGGGCAGTCCCCTACGAGCAGTACTTC. It specifies CASSPGAVPYEQYF.

This sequence joins TRBV29-1 and TRBJ1-2; no clear D gene. The CDR3 length is 11 residues. Germline V gene lookup returns CDR1 SQVTM and CDR2 ANQGSEA. Between the trimmed V and J ends, which lost 5 bases and 7 bases, there was a span of 11 bases. CDR3 DNA sequence: TGCAGCGTTCGATTCCTATCTGGCTACACCTTC. Translating gives CSVRFLSGYTF.

About this clone: Other DNA sequences from this sample encode an identical CDR3 as well. The genes are TRBV10-3 and TRBJ2-7; a possible D gene is TRBD1 (6 bases). The CDR3 runs 13 residues. V was trimmed by 4 bases and J by 5 bases, leaving 12 bases between them. CDR1 and CDR2 (germline): ENHRY, SYGVKD. For the CDR3, the DNA is TGTGCCATCAGTGCCACAGGGTACGACGAGCAGTACTTC. Translation: CAISATGYDEQYF.

This clone was recorded once. The chain is built from TRBV29-1 and TRBJ2-7; perhaps TRBD2 as D (6 bases). The CDR3 is made up of 12 amino acids. V gave up 3 bases and J gave up 5 bases, with 11 bases separating them. Germline loops: CDR1 SQVTM, CDR2 ANQGSEA. The CDR3 bases are TGCAGCGTTGATTCGACTAGGCACGAGCAGTACTTC. Translated, it gives CSVDSTRHEQYF.